A selection of T cell receptor beta chains follows, all from one sample in a study of blood T cell repertoires in COVID-19. Assay: immunoSEQ multiplex PCR; the TCRdb copy retains only in-frame clones and omits some. The top ten clones hold about 1.5% of a sample with more than 350,000 clones, 70% to 90% of them seen once. The sequenced sample was PBMCs or T cells enriched from blood (not recorded which). Receptors were obtained from a woman under 30 who had been exposed to COVID-19. Each CDR3 is given with its conserved first and last residue. Each record gives: V gene, D gene, J gene, clone size, CDR3 length, CDR3 protein, CDR3 DNA. The D gene is left open where the match is weak. A clone size is listed for some rows: how often the clone was seen (once, few, many), or a class if it is expanded.

>TRBV24-1|NA|TRBJ1-2|NA|12
CATSDLKGVYTF
TGTGCCACCAGTGATTTGAAGGGGGTCTACACCTTC
>TRBV18|NA|TRBJ2-1|NA|14
CASSNLDSEGEQFF
TGTGCCAGCTCAAATTTAGACAGCGAAGGTGAGCAGTTCTTC
>TRBV5-5|NA|TRBJ2-1|NA|14
CASSFQGALGEQFF
TGTGCCAGCAGCTTCCAGGGTGCTCTCGGGGAGCAGTTCTTC
>TRBV5-4|NA|TRBJ1-1|once|15
CASSLAGRPDTEAFF
TGTGCCAGCAGCCTGGCTGGCAGGCCAGACACTGAAGCTTTCTTT
>TRBV18|TRBD1|TRBJ1-1|NA|15
CASSPRTGGNTEAFF
TGTGCCAGCTCACCCCGGACAGGGGGGAACACTGAAGCTTTCTTT
>TRBV27|TRBD1|TRBJ1-1|NA|17
CASSPGTARYMNTEAFF
TGTGCCAGCAGTCCTGGGACAGCAAGGTACATGAACACTGAAGCTTTCTTT
>TRBV18|TRBD2|TRBJ2-7|NA|16
CASSPGLAGKSYEQYF
TGTGCCAGCTCACCTGGCCTAGCGGGAAAGAGCTACGAGCAGTACTTC
>TRBV27|TRBD1|TRBJ1-6|NA|15
CASSTRDRGNSPLHF
TGTGCCAGCAGTACCCGGGACAGGGGTAATTCACCCCTCCACTTT
>TRBV2|TRBD2|TRBJ2-1|few|17
CASSTTSVFSLADEQFF
TGTGCCAGCAGTACTACTAGCGTTTTTTCCCTCGCCGATGAGCAGTTCTTC
>TRBV6-2/TRBV6-3|NA|TRBJ2-7|once|18
CASSYSTSPLGRDYEQYF
TGTGCCAGCAGTTACTCGACCTCCCCTCTGGGCAGGGACTACGAGCAGTACTTC
>TRBV7-6|NA|TRBJ2-1|NA|15
CASSLENRAYNEQFF
TGTGCCAGCAGCTTAGAAAACAGGGCCTACAATGAGCAGTTCTTC
>TRBV5-6|TRBD1|TRBJ1-2|NA|16
CASSEIGTGGNYGYTF
TGTGCCAGCAGCGAAATTGGGACAGGGGGCAACTATGGCTACACCTTC
>TRBV10-2|TRBD1|TRBJ2-2|NA|14
CASSTQGYTGELFF
TGCGCCAGCTCGACACAGGGGTACACCGGGGAGCTGTTTTTT
>TRBV7-2|TRBD1|TRBJ2-7|NA|16
CASSPTGAQGLDEQYF
TGTGCCAGCAGCCCCACAGGGGCACAAGGGCTCGACGAGCAGTACTTC
>TRBV2|NA|TRBJ1-2|NA|13
CATTLGGNYGYTF
TGTGCCACCACCCTTGGGGGGAACTATGGCTACACCTTC
>TRBV21-1|NA|TRBJ1-4|NA|15
CASSKAERGNEKLFF
TGTGCCAGCAGCAAAGCGGAGCGGGGTAATGAAAAACTGTTTTTT
>TRBV30|NA|TRBJ2-3|NA|14
CAWRSSPAGDTQYF
TGTGCCTGGAGGTCCTCGCCGGCGGGGGATACGCAGTATTTT
>TRBV13|TRBD1|TRBJ1-1|NA|14
CASSPGTGGPEAFF
TGTGCCAGCAGCCCCGGGACAGGGGGCCCTGAAGCTTTCTTT
>TRBV3-1/TRBV3-2|TRBD2|TRBJ2-1|NA|15
CASSQRTSGSNEQFF
TGTGCCAGCAGCCAACGGACTAGCGGGAGTAATGAGCAGTTCTTC
>TRBV19|TRBD1|TRBJ1-2|NA|12
CASSTGGYGYTF
TGTGCCAGTAGTACAGGGGGCTATGGCTACACCTTC
>TRBV18|NA|TRBJ2-7|NA|14
CASSPRSDRARQYF
TGTGCCAGCTCACCACGATCGGACAGAGCGCGGCAGTACTTC
>TRBV11-2|NA|TRBJ1-6|NA|15
CASSHRDTRNSPLHF
TGTGCCAGCTCTCACCGGGACACCCGCAATTCACCCCTCCACTTT
>TRBV6-2/TRBV6-3|TRBD1|TRBJ2-1|NA|15
CASSYYGTGRNEQFF
TGTGCCAGCAGTTACTACGGGACAGGGAGAAATGAGCAGTTCTTC
>TRBV15|NA|TRBJ2-7|once|11
CAISAGNEQYF
TGTGCCATCTCGGCAGGGAACGAGCAGTACTTC
>TRBV7-9|TRBD2|TRBJ2-1|NA|15
CASSDSGRAYNEQFF
TGTGCCAGCAGCGATAGCGGGAGGGCCTACAATGAGCAGTTCTTC
>TRBV29-1|TRBD2|TRBJ2-1|NA|14
CSVPGLALYNEQFF
TGCAGCGTCCCGGGACTAGCATTATACAATGAGCAGTTCTTC
>TRBV28|TRBD1|TRBJ1-2|NA|12
CASSDRDYGYTF
TGTGCCAGCTCCGACAGGGACTATGGCTACACCTTC
>TRBV2|NA|TRBJ1-4|NA|12
CASGINIEKLFF
TGTGCCAGCGGCATTAATATTGAAAAACTGTTTTTT
>TRBV5-1|TRBD2|TRBJ2-5|NA|18
CASSREGLAGPTGETQYF
TGCGCCAGCAGCCGTGAGGGCTTAGCGGGACCAACAGGAGAGACCCAGTACTTC
>TRBV4-2|TRBD2|TRBJ2-5|few|17
CASSQDWTSGGAKTQYF
TGTGCCAGCAGCCAAGATTGGACTAGCGGGGGGGCGAAGACCCAGTACTTC
>TRBV6-5|TRBD2|TRBJ2-1|NA|15
CASSSSGTNYNEQFF
TGTGCCAGCAGTTCTTCCGGGACTAACTACAATGAGCAGTTCTTC
>TRBV6-5|NA|TRBJ2-1|NA|13
CASSPTQVHEQFF
TGTGCCAGCAGTCCTACACAGGTCCATGAGCAGTTCTTC
>TRBV7-8|NA|TRBJ1-5|NA|17
CASSLESGFSSNQPQHF
TGTGCCAGCAGCTTAGAGTCGGGTTTTAGTAGCAATCAGCCCCAGCATTTT
>TRBV11-2|TRBD2|TRBJ2-7|NA|14
CASSPSSGAYEQYF
TGTGCCAGCAGCCCTTCTAGCGGAGCCTACGAGCAGTACTTC
>TRBV4-1|NA|TRBJ2-2|NA|14
CASSQERGSGELFF
TGCGCCAGCAGCCAAGAACGGGGGAGCGGGGAGCTGTTTTTT
>TRBV5-6|TRBD1|TRBJ2-1|NA|18
CASSLGHPGTGPYNEQFF
TGTGCCAGCAGCTTGGGTCACCCGGGGACAGGACCATACAATGAGCAGTTCTTC
>TRBV28|TRBD2|TRBJ2-5|NA|19
CASSSPLGAGDKEGETQYF
TGTGCCAGCAGTTCCCCCCTGGGAGCGGGAGACAAGGAGGGAGAGACCCAGTACTTC
>TRBV10-2|TRBD2|TRBJ2-1|NA|15
CASSESAGGRVEQFF
TGCGCCAGCAGTGAGTCGGCGGGGGGGCGGGTTGAGCAGTTCTTC
>TRBV7-8|NA|TRBJ2-1|NA|15
CASSLGGERYNEQFF
TGTGCCAGCAGCTTAGGCGGGGAGCGCTACAATGAGCAGTTCTTC
>TRBV6-5|TRBD1|TRBJ2-1|few|14
CASRRNRGSNEQFF
TGTGCCAGCAGGCGAAACAGGGGTAGCAATGAGCAGTTCTTC
>TRBV3-1/TRBV3-2|NA|TRBJ1-4|NA|13
CASSQGAHEKLFF
TGTGCCAGCAGCCAGGGCGCCCATGAAAAACTGTTTTTT
>TRBV19|NA|TRBJ2-2|NA|16
CASSLGGGPPYGELFF
TGTGCCAGTAGCCTCGGCGGGGGCCCTCCCTACGGGGAGCTGTTTTTT
>TRBV6-2/TRBV6-3|TRBD2|TRBJ2-7|NA|15
CASSYRTSGLHEQYF
TGTGCCAGCAGTTACCGGACTAGCGGGCTCCACGAGCAGTACTTC
>TRBV18|TRBD1|TRBJ1-3|once|14
CASCVGTGGNTIYF
TGTGCCAGCTGCGTCGGGACAGGGGGAAACACCATATATTTT
>TRBV4-3|NA|TRBJ1-5|NA|16
CASSQDGFGGNQPQHF
TGCGCCAGCAGCCAAGATGGCTTCGGCGGGAATCAGCCCCAGCATTTT
>TRBV28|TRBD1|TRBJ1-6|NA|15
CASSPLGQGDSPLHF
TGTGCCAGCAGTCCTCTTGGACAGGGGGATTCACCCCTCCACTTT
>TRBV6-5|TRBD1|TRBJ2-7|NA|14
CASSYSGTGREQYF
TGTGCCAGCAGTTACTCAGGGACAGGGCGCGAGCAGTACTTC
>TRBV7-8|NA|TRBJ2-7|NA|15
CASSLVRTHSYEQYF
TGTGCCAGCAGCTTAGTTCGGACTCACTCCTACGAGCAGTACTTC
>TRBV28|TRBD1|TRBJ1-1|NA|14
CASSLTTGDTEAFF
TGTGCCAGCAGCTTGACCACAGGGGACACTGAAGCTTTCTTT
>TRBV7-8|TRBD1|TRBJ2-7|NA|19
CASTKRTGTNPPLPHEQYF
TGTGCCAGCACTAAACGGACAGGGACGAACCCCCCCCTCCCTCACGAGCAGTACTTC
>TRBV5-1|TRBD1|TRBJ1-2|NA|14
CASSLTGANYGYTF
TGCGCCAGCAGCTTGACAGGGGCCAACTATGGCTACACCTTC
>TRBV11-3|NA|TRBJ2-7|NA|16
CASSLESGRVNEEQYF
TGTGCCAGCAGCTTAGAATCTGGCAGGGTAAATGAGGAGCAGTACTTC
>TRBV6-5|TRBD2|TRBJ2-7|NA|15
CASTVRGTSSYEQYF
TGTGCCAGCACCGTAAGGGGGACTAGCTCCTACGAGCAGTACTTC
>TRBV18|NA|TRBJ2-7|NA|15
CASSVGAHSSYEQYF
TGTGCCAGCTCCGTAGGGGCCCATAGTTCCTACGAGCAGTACTTC
>TRBV27|NA|TRBJ1-5|few|15
CASSKHRDQGQPQHF
TGTGCCAGCAGTAAACACAGGGATCAGGGTCAGCCCCAGCATTTT
>TRBV4-3|TRBD1|TRBJ2-7|NA|19
CASSQEAFGQGARSYEQYF
TGCGCCAGCAGCCAAGAGGCTTTCGGGCAGGGGGCGAGGTCCTACGAGCAGTACTTC
>TRBV6-5|TRBD1|TRBJ1-5|NA|12
CASRTGNQPQHF
TGTGCCAGCAGGACAGGGAATCAGCCCCAGCATTTT
>TRBV6-1|TRBD2|TRBJ2-3|NA|17
CASSDWTSGKEPDTQYF
TGTGCCAGCAGTGATTGGACTAGCGGGAAGGAGCCAGATACGCAGTATTTT
>TRBV7-8|TRBD1|TRBJ1-2|once|13
CASSRDRVNGYTF
TGTGCCAGCAGCCGGGACAGGGTGAATGGCTACACCTTC
>TRBV7-9|NA|TRBJ2-7|NA|12
CASSLRDYEQYF
TGTGCCAGCAGCTTACGGGACTACGAGCAGTACTTC